Sequencing of this TCR beta chain was carried out in a study of blood T cells in healthy people across ages. The second PCR ran about 6 to 12 cycles with a sample-barcoded 5' primer and J-beta primers. In TCRdb, the 5' RACE reads were re-called with MiXCR into one record per CDR3 protein. The repertoire holds hundreds of thousands of distinct CDR3 sequences, with 40% to 60% as singletons. Germline lookup yields CDR1 MNHNS and CDR2 SASEGT. The CDR3 has 17 residues. Trimming cost V 4 bases and J 2 bases; bases outside gene matches: 12. This clonotype was observed many times. The chain links TRBV6-1 to TRBJ2-3; 7 positions agree with TRBD1. The receptor was derived from a man aged 30-40 years in good health. The sample was blood. The CDR3 sequence: CASSGPTTGLYTDTQYF. The CDR3 DNA follows: TGTGCCAGCAGTGGCCCCACGACAGGGCTCTACACAGATACGCAGTATTTT.